This T cell receptor beta chain was documented in a study of blood T cell repertoires in COVID-19. The CDR3 has 16 amino acids. In germline, CDR1 is LGHDT, CDR2 YNNKEL (reference sequence). J lost 0 bases, V lost 4 bases, and 0 bases had no gene match. This table comes from immunoSEQ multiplex PCR, and its TCRdb copy is limited to in-frame clones, with some not included. The sample holds 250,000 to 350,000 clones, around 90% seen once. This TCR was sampled from a woman aged 18-30 years with acute COVID-19. The V call is TRBV3-1 (or the pseudogene TRBV3-2), the J call TRBJ2-1; 13 bases line up with TRBD2. Sample: PBMCs or T cells enriched from blood (not recorded which). The CDR3 nucleotides are TGTGCCAGCAGCCGACTAGCGGGAGGCTCCTACAATGAGCAGTTCTTC. Amino acid sequence: CASSRLAGGSYNEQFF.